This T cell receptor beta chain was profiled in a study of T-cell reconstitution after alpha-beta-depleted transplantation in children. Germline loops: CDR1 MDHEN, CDR2 SYDVKM. Trimming left V 3 bases short and J 5 bases short, with 8 bases between. This CDR3 is 12 amino acids long. This clonotype was detected many times. Its antigen remains unidentified. Preparation of the TCRbeta library involved a method that used unique molecular identifiers. TCRdb reprocessed the PCR reads via MiXCR and lists one record per CDR3 protein. The repertoire consists of fewer than 350,000 distinct CDR3 sequences, with 10% occurring once and the leading ten covering less than 8%. Findings and caveats of the study: Where some patients showed high TCRbeta diversity at day 60, it came from recipient T cells and thymic progenitors that had survived. It was newly produced T cells that mostly accounted for T-cell counts and diversity one year after transplant.

V gene TRBV28 combines with J gene TRBJ2-7; no clear D gene. This clonotype was obtained from a boy under three years old with acute myeloid leukemia, due to receive a stem cell transplant. The material sequenced was PBMCs, taken before TCRalphabeta/CD19-depleted stem cell transplant. The CDR3 loop reads CASSFTINEQYF. The CDR3 DNA reads as TGTGCCAGCAGTTTTACCATCAACGAGCAGTACTTC.